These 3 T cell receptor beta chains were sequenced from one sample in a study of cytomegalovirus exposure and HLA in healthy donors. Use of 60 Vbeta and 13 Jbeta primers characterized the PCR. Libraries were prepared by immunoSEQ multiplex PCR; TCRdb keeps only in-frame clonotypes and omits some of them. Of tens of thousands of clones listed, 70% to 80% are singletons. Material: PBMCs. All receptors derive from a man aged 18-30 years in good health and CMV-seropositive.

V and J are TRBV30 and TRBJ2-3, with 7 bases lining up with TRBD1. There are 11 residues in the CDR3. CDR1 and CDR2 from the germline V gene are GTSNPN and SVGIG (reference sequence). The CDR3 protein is CTGQETDTQYF. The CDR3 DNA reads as TGTACCGGACAGGAGACAGATACGCAGTATTTT.

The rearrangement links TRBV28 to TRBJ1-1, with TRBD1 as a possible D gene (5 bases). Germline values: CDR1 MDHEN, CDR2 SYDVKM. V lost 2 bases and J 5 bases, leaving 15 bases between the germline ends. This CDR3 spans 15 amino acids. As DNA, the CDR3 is TGTGCCAGCAGTTTAGACGCGGGGGGTTGGACTGAAGCTTTCTTT. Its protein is CASSLDAGGWTEAFF.

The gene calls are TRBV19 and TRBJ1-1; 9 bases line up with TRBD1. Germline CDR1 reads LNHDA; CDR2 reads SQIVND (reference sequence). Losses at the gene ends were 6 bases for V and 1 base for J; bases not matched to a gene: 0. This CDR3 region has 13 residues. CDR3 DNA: TGTGCCAGTAGGGGACAGGGGAACACTGAAGCTTTCTTT. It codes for CASRGQGNTEAFF.